This T cell receptor beta chain was retrieved from a study of T cell changes during pregnancy in multiple sclerosis (dated by TCRdb to between 2018 and 2021). Regarding the research as a whole: In women with multiple sclerosis, the researchers looked at how the T cell repertoire shifted as pregnancy progressed.

Library generation was performed with the immunoSEQ multiplex PCR assay. TCRdb took over this immuneACCESS table, retaining in-frame rearrangements with V and J assigned. Such tables are incomplete; in checked studies, under half of the missing clones stem from an unresolved V gene, and the remainder is unexplained. The sample records fewer than 65,000 clones, 90% to 95% of which are singletons. 10% to 13% of the sample goes to the ten largest clones. A word on this clone: Its cognate antigen has yet to be identified. Per-base quality was not reported, and no clone a single base away is much larger than it.

The junction carries 9 bases between V and J, which are trimmed by 5 bases and 5 bases respectively. The germline V gene (reference sequence) specifies SEHNR as CDR1 and FQNEAQ as CDR2. Counted from cysteine to phenylalanine, this CDR3 has 12 amino acids. The sequence is cut down to CDR3 DNA, 36 bases in frame from base 1. The receptor's source is a female donor with multiple sclerosis, enrolled in a pregnancy study. The rearranged chain carries TRBV7-9 and TRBJ2-5; a tentative D match to TRBD1 spans 5 bases. Material: CD8+ T cells from peripheral blood mononuclear cells, obtained after pregnancy. The nucleotides read TGTGCCAGCAGCCAACCAGGGGAGACCCAGTACTTC. Its protein is CASSQPGETQYF.